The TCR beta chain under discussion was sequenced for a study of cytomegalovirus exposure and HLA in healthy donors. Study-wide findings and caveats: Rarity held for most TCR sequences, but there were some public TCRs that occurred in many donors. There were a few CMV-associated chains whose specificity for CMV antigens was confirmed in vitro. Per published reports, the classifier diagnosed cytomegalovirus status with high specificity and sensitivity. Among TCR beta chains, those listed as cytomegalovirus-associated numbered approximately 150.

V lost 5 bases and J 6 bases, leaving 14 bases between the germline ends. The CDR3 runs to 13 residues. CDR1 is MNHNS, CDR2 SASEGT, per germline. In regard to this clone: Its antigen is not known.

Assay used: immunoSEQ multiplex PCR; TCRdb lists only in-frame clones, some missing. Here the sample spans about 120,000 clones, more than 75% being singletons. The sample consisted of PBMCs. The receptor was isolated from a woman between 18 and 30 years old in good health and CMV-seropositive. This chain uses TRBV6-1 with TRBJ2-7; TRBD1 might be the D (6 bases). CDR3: CASSIRQDAEQYF. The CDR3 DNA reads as TGTGCCAGCAGTATCAGACAGGACGCCGAGCAGTACTTC.